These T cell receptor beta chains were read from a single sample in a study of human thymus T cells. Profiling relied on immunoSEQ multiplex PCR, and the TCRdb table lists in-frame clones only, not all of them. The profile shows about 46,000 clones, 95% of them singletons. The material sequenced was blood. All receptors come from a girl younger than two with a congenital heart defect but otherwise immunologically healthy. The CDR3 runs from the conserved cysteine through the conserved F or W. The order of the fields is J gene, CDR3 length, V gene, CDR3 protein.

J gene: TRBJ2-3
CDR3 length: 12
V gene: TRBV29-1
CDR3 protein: CSVNVQGNTQYF

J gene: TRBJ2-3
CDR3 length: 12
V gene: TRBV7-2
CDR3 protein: CASSPHEDTQYF

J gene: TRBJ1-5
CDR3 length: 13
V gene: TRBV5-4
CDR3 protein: CASSLTGNQPQHF

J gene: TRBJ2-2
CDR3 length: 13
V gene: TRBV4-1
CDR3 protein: CASSAHNTGELFF

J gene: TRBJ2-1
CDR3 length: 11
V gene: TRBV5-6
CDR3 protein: CASSFRNEQFF

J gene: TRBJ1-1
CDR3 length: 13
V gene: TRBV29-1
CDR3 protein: CSAYMTGRGEAFF

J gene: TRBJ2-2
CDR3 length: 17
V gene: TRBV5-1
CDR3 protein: CASRLNPGLAVTGELFF

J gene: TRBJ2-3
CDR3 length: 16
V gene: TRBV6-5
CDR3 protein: CASSLGQLTSTDTQYF

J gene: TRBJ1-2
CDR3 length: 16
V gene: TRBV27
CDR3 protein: CASSFGQGLFSGGYTF

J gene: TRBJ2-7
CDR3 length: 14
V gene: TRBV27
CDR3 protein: CASSLSGPSYEQYF

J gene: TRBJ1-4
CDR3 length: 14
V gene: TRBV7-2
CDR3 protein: CASSFSGGYEKLFF

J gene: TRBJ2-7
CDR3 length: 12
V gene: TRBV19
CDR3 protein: CASSTGPYEQYF

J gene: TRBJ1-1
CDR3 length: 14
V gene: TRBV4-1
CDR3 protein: CASSLDGPNTEAFF

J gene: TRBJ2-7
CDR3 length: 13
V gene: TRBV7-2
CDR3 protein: CASSLDRLYEQYF

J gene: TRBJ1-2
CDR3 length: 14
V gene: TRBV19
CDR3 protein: CASSPVGGFYGYTF

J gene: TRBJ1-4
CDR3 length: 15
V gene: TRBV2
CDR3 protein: CASTRNRLANEKLFF

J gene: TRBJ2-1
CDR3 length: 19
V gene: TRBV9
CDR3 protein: CASSVAIVGNRGRDNEQFF

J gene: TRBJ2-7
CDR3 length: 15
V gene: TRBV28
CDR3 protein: CASSFLDRSSYEQYF

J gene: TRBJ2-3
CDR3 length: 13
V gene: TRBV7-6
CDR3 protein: CASSLTVVDTQYF

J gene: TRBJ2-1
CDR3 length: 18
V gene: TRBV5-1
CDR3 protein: CASSLRGPGLYGKNEQFF